A single sample gave rise to the 17 T cell receptor beta chains below, sequenced in a study of OX40 agonist ivuxolimab in advanced cancers. The data were produced by immunoSEQ multiplex PCR, yet TCRdb's version contains in-frame clones alone and is incomplete. This table has approximately 35,000 clones, under 80% appearing once. Material: CD4+ or CD8+ T cells sorted from blood, obtained in a trial of the OX40 agonist ivuxolimab. These receptors were taken from an adult with an advanced solid tumor such as melanoma, head and neck, liver or kidney cancer.

The chain recombines TRBV19 with TRBJ2-7, with 9 positions matching TRBD1. With 4 bases clipped from V and 3 bases from J, the junction kept 7 bases outside the gene matches. The CDR3 has 15 amino acids. CDR1 and CDR2 (germline): LNHDA, SQIVND (reference sequence). The CDR3 DNA sequence: TGTGCCAGTAGTACACCGCCGGGACAGGGCTACGAGCAGTACTTC. As protein: CASSTPPGQGYEQYF.

This clone was recorded a few times. V is TRBV28 and J is TRBJ2-7; perhaps TRBD2 as D (5 bases). Germline CDR1 is MDHEN and CDR2 is SYDVKM. Trimming took 5 bases from V and 2 from J, leaving 16 bases between them. CDR3 length: 15 amino acids. DNA for the CDR3: TGTGCCAGCAGTACCGACGGACGGGAACCCTACGAGCAGTACTTC. It specifies CASSTDGREPYEQYF.

J is TRBJ1-5 and V is TRBV28; no firm D call. Germline CDR1 and CDR2: MDHEN and SYDVKM. Trimming pared 4 bases from V and 5 bases from J, leaving 3 bases between. The CDR3 has 11 residues. CDR3 sequence (DNA): TGTGCCAGCAGTTCTGATCAGCCCCAGCATTTT. Translating gives CASSSDQPQHF.

J is TRBJ2-2 and V is TRBV30, with a tentative D call TRBD2 (5 bases). Germline CDR1 reads GTSNPN; CDR2 reads SVGIG (reference sequence). The CDR3 covers 13 residues. The ends were cut back, 5 bases at V and 0 bases at J, with 7 bases in the middle. The CDR3 region has the DNA TGTGCCTGGGACGGGACGAACACCGGGGAGCTGTTTTTT. Its translation: CAWDGTNTGELFF.

The V gene is TRBV15, the J gene TRBJ1-2, with D possibly being TRBD1 (5 bases). There are 15 residues in the CDR3. In germline, CDR1 is LNHNV, CDR2 YYDKDF (reference sequence). V was shortened by 0 bases and J by 5 bases, with 13 bases between the two germline ends. CDR3 DNA sequence: TGTGCCACCAGCAGAGATTCCCAGGGATCATATGGCTACACCTTC. Translated, it gives CATSRDSQGSYGYTF.

The V call is TRBV10-1, the J call TRBJ2-3; 10 nucleotides match TRBD1. V gave up 3 bases and J gave up 5 bases; unmatched junction bases: 5. The CDR3 contains 15 residues. Germline-derived CDR1 and CDR2 are WNHNN and SYGVQD (reference sequence). The CDR3 DNA is TGCGCCAGCAGTGACGACAGGGGGCGTGTAGATACGCAGTATTTT. Its protein is CASSDDRGRVDTQYF.

J is TRBJ2-7 and V is TRBV21-1; the table calls TRBD1, which could not be checked here. TRBV21-1 constitutes a pseudogene. This CDR3 has 13 residues. CDR3: CASTRDRGYEQYF. As DNA, the CDR3 is TGTGCCAGCACCCGGGACAGGGGCTACGAGCAGTACTTC.

This chain joins TRBV7-7 and TRBJ2-1; D is possibly TRBD1 (5 bases). The CDR3 consists of 13 residues. Germline V gene data show CDR1 as SSHAT and CDR2 as FNYEAQ (reference sequence). V was clipped by 4 bases and J by 4 bases, with 8 bases between them. CDR3 nucleotide sequence: TGTGCCAGCAGCTGGACAATTTACAATGAGCAGTTCTTC. Translated: CASSWTIYNEQFF.

In its sample, this clone ranks as medium-sized. The J gene is TRBJ1-1, the V gene TRBV30; D call uncertain. This CDR3 contains 13 residues. Trimming took off 3 bases at V and 10 bases at J, with 18 bases between the two ends. Germline V lookup: CDR1 GTSNPN, CDR2 SVGIG (reference sequence). The CDR3 bases are TGTGCCTGGAGGAGTGAAAGGGAGAGACGAGCTTTCTTT. Protein: CAWRSERERRAFF.

This clone was seen a handful of times. J is TRBJ2-5 and V is TRBV7-5; TRBD2, the D gene given by the table, was not confirmed from the DNA. TRBV7-5 is a recognized pseudogene. The CDR3 spans 16 residues. CDR3 in DNA: TGTGCCAGCAGCTTAACCGGACTAGCGGGGTGGGAGACCCAGTACTTC. It is translated as CASSLTGLAGWETQYF.

This chain links TRBV6-5 with TRBJ2-2; D unclear. Germline values: CDR1 MNHEY, CDR2 SVGAGI. This CDR3 comprises 14 residues. V was cut by 6 bases and J by 5 bases, with 13 bases left in between. DNA of the CDR3: TGTGCCAGCAGCAGTGCCCACCGAACCGGGGAGCTGTTTTTT. It specifies CASSSAHRTGELFF.

The rearrangement links TRBV7-2 to TRBJ1-2; D ambiguous. The CDR3 has 15 residues. V was clipped by 5 bases and J by 6 bases, with 19 bases between them. Germline V gene sequence: CDR1 SGHTA, CDR2 FQGNSA. The CDR3 DNA is TGTGCCAGCAGCGTAGGACTATCCACGGTGGATGGCTACACCTTC. It codes for CASSVGLSTVDGYTF.

This clone was seen just once. This chain links TRBV6-1 with TRBJ1-4, with D unresolved. This CDR3 region has 14 residues. Trimming took off 6 bases at V and 2 bases at J, with 10 bases between the two ends. Germline values: CDR1 MNHNS, CDR2 SASEGT. CDR3 residues: CASRPRATNEKLFF. In DNA form, the CDR3 reads TGTGCCAGCAGGCCCCGGGCGACTAATGAAAAACTGTTTTTT.

The chain combines TRBV11-2 with TRBJ2-2, with D possibly TRBD2 on 5 matching bases. Trimming stripped 4 bases from V and 14 bases from J, with 17 bases between. Germline V CDR1 and CDR2: SGHAT, FQNNGV. The CDR3 extends over 13 amino acids. CDR3 coding DNA: TGTGCCAGCAGCTCTAGTAGGGTGGGAGACCTGTTTTTT. Its protein product is CASSSSRVGDLFF.

The V and J genes are TRBV6-5 and TRBJ1-3; 9 bases are shared with TRBD1. This CDR3 contains 15 residues. V shed 8 bases and J 1 base; nucleotides not matched to a gene: 6. Germline V CDR1 and CDR2: MNHEY, SVGAGI. The CDR3 loop reads CASRDRALSGNTIYF. The CDR3 region has the DNA TGTGCCAGCCGGGACAGGGCCTTATCTGGAAACACCATATATTTT.

The sample holds a few counts of this clone. The chain links TRBV30 to TRBJ1-5, with D unclear. The germline CDR1 and CDR2 sequences are GTSNPN and SVGIG (reference sequence). This CDR3 has 15 residues. V lost 0 bases, J lost 0 bases, and 9 bases lay in between. The CDR3 DNA sequence: TGTGCCTGGAGTGTTAGAGGGAATAGCAATCAGCCCCAGCATTTT. It translates to CAWSVRGNSNQPQHF.

V and J are TRBV7-8 and TRBJ1-3; D gene unclear. Between the trimmed V and J ends, which lost 4 bases and 2 bases, there was a span of 12 bases. The CDR3 totals 15 residues. The germline V gene has CDR1 SGHVS and CDR2 FQNEAQ. The CDR3 bases are TGTGCCAGCAGCTCCCAGGTACTGGCTGGAAACACCATATATTTT. This translates into CASSSQVLAGNTIYF.